This T cell receptor beta chain was recovered during a study of T cell clonality in common variable immunodeficiency (dated by TCRdb to the mid-2010s). Broader findings and caveats from the paper: Even though DNA input was equal, the average per sample came to approximately 74,000 unique sequences for controls compared with approximately 29,000 for CVID samples. It was noted by the authors that sequencing of the repertoires of T cell subpopulations would be needed to clarify the cause of the increased clonality in CVID. Healthy controls shared more TCRbeta clones with each other than CVID subjects shared among themselves (p < 0.0001). TCRbeta clonality was higher in CVID subjects than in healthy controls (t-test p = 0.018), and the increase was most characteristic of about a third of subjects. CVID TCRbeta sequences reportedly showed fewer deletions and N-nucleotide insertions and lacked highly modified clones with 13 or more V deletions. Differences among patients in the CVID cohort limited the correlations between repertoire features and clinical complications.

The CDR3 has 17 amino acids, counting the end cysteine and phenylalanine. Only the CDR3 bases that were read are kept: 42 of them, in frame from base 1. CDR1 and CDR2 (SNHLY, FYNNEI) derive from the germline V gene. After removal of 3 bases from V and 7 bases from J, the junction retains 14 bases not matched to a gene. Ten or more counts support this clone. Its antigen is not yet known. The read finishes 3 residues shy of the CDR3 end, and the germline J gene is used to complete it. Equivalent amounts of genomic DNA from CVID and control samples were used as sequencing input. For every sample, a 60 bp segment covering the rearranged TCRbeta CDR3 region was amplified and then sequenced. TCRbeta amplification used the immunoSEQ assay, a bias-corrected multiplex PCR with high-throughput sequencing. The authors processed their data as follows. Every unique nucleotide sequence counted as a clone and was annotated with V, D and J genes, copy number and frequency. Sequences were labeled productive if in frame, and non-productive if out of frame or containing stop codons. As previously described, Shannon's entropy was used to calculate clonality. The predicted amino acid sequences of productive clones were used to derive the mean CDR3 Kyte-Doolittle hydropathy. The R hclust function was used to hierarchically cluster scaled V gene usage with Manhattan distance and complete linkage. Clone sharing by CDR3 amino acid sequence was assessed by resampling 12 repertoires per group over 100 rounds. Repertoires were searched for approximately 70 published EBV-specific and nearly 250 published CMV-specific TCRbeta sequences. Two CVID samples yielding fewer than 10,000 sequences were excluded from analysis, leaving 42 CVID repertoires. Sourced from immuneACCESS, this table was stored by TCRdb with only in-frame sequences that have V and J called. A share of the clones is absent; for the studies checked, an unresolved V gene accounts for under half, and the remainder has no known explanation. That table is the source of V, J and clone size, and D and trimming were worked out from the DNA. The table gives 40,000 to 50,000 clones for this sample, with none occurring only once. Roughly a tenth of the sample is in the top ten clones.

Predominantly Caucasian heritage was noted among both the CVID patients and the healthy controls. From each donor, about 4.5 to 9 ml of heparinized peripheral whole blood was collected. Genomic DNA from adults with common variable immune deficiency (CVID) and from healthy adult controls was used to sequence TCRbeta CDR3 repertoires. The control group comprised some 22 healthy adult volunteers, some 12 female and approximately ten male, aged roughly 23 to 70 years with a mean age of approximately 30. Diluted blood was density-centrifuged over Hypaque 1077 or Ficoll-Paque to isolate peripheral blood mononuclear cells. Genomic DNA was obtained from unsorted mononuclear cells using either Qiagen column purification or a centrifugation-based method.

Rearrangement joined TRBV2 to TRBJ1-2, and TRBD1 aligns with 10 junction nucleotides. The origin of this receptor is a person aged 18 to 75 in good health. The specimen was peripheral blood mononuclear cells. The CDR3 bases that were read are TGTGCCAGCAGTGAGGGTTATTTCGGGGACAGGGGAATTGGC. This encodes CASSEGYFGDRGIG. The complete CDR3 reads CASSEGYFGDRGIGYTF.